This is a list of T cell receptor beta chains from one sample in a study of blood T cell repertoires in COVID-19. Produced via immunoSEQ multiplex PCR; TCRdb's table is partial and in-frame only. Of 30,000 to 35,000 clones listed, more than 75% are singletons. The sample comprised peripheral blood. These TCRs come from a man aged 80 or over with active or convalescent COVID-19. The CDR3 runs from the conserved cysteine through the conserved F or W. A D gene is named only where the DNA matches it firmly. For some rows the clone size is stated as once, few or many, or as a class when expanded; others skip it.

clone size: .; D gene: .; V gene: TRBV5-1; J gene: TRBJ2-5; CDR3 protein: CASKLQDQETQYF; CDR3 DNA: TGCGCCAGCAAGCTCCAGGACCAAGAGACCCAGTACTTC
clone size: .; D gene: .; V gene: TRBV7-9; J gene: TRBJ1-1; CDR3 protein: CASSHGQRNTEAFF; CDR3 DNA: TGTGCCAGCAGCCACGGACAGCGTAACACTGAAGCTTTCTTT
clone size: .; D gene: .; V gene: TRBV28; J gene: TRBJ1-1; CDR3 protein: CASRGGNTEAFF; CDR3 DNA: TGTGCCAGCAGGGGGGGGAACACTGAAGCTTTCTTT
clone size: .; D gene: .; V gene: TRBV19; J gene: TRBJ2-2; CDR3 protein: CASSRPFANTGELFF; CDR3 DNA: TGTGCCAGTAGTAGGCCGTTTGCGAACACCGGGGAGCTGTTTTTT
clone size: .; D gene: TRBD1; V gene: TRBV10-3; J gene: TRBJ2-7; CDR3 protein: CAISTGTGTHEQYF; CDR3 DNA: TGTGCCATCAGTACCGGGACAGGGACCCACGAGCAGTACTTC
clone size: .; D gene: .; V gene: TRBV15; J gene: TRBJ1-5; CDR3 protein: CATSSRGNQPQHF; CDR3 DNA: TGTGCCACCAGCAGCAGGGGTAATCAGCCCCAGCATTTT
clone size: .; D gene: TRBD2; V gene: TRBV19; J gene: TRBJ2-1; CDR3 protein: CASSELAGSYNEQFF; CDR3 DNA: TGTGCCAGTAGTGAACTAGCGGGGTCCTACAATGAGCAGTTCTTC
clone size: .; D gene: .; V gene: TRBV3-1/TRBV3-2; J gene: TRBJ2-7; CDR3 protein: CASSQDLSYEQYF; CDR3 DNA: TGTGCCAGCAGCCAAGATCTTTCCTACGAGCAGTACTTC
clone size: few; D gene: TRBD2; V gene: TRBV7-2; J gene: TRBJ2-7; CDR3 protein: CASTAPARGTSGRYEQYF; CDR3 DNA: TGTGCCAGCACCGCCCCAGCCCGAGGGACTAGCGGGAGATACGAGCAGTACTTC
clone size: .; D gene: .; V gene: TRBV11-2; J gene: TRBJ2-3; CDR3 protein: CASSPPGVTDTQYF; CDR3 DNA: TGTGCCAGCAGCCCACCGGGGGTCACAGATACGCAGTATTTT
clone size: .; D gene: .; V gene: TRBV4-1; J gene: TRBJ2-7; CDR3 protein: CASSQGRGVNEQYF; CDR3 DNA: TGCGCCAGCAGCCAAGGCAGGGGCGTAAACGAGCAGTACTTC
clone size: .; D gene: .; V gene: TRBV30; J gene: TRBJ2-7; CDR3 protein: CAWSLPPEQYF; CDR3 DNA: TGTGCCTGGAGCCTTCCCCCTGAGCAGTACTTC
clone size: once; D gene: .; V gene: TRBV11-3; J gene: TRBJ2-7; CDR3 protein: CASSLQGGPSYEQYF; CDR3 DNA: TGTGCCAGCAGCCTACAAGGAGGGCCCTCCTACGAGCAGTACTTC
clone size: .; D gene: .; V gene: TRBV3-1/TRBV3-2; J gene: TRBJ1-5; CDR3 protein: CASSPSGVQPQHF; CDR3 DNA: TGTGCCAGCAGCCCCTCGGGGGTCCAGCCCCAGCATTTT
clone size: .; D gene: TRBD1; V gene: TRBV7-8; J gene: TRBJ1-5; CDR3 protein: CASSFGQGSNQPQHF; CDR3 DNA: TGTGCCAGCAGCTTTGGACAGGGGAGCAATCAGCCCCAGCATTTT
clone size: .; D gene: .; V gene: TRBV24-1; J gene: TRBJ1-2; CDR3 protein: CATSDYSYGYTF; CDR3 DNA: TGTGCCACCAGTGATTACAGCTATGGCTACACCTTC
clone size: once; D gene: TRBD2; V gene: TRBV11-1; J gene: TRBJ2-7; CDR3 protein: CASSFVAGPGGEQYF; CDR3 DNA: TGTGCCAGCAGCTTCGTGGCAGGTCCGGGGGGCGAGCAGTACTTC
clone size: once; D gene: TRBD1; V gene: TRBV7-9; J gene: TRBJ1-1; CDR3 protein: CASSILQGARPTEAFF; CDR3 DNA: TGTGCCAGCAGCATCTTACAGGGGGCGAGGCCCACTGAAGCTTTCTTT
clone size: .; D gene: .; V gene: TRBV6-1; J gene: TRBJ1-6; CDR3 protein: CASSERVVGYNSPLHF; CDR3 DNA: TGTGCCAGCAGTGAACGGGTAGTCGGATATAATTCACCCCTCCACTTT
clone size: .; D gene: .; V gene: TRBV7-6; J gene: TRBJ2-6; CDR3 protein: CASSSTGVSSGANVLTF; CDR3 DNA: TGTGCCAGCAGCTCCACGGGGGTTAGCTCTGGGGCCAACGTCCTGACTTTC